The 2 T cell receptor beta chains given below trace back to one sample, sequenced in a study of cytomegalovirus exposure and HLA in healthy donors. The PCR had 60 Vbeta and 13 Jbeta primers. The repertoire was sequenced with immunoSEQ multiplex PCR; TCRdb's copy has only in-frame clones and lacks some. The sample yields about 190,000 clones, roughly 80% seen once. The material sequenced was PBMCs. The source of these receptors is a woman under 30 in good health and CMV-seronegative.

The chain couples TRBV10-1 to TRBJ2-7; 7 bases match TRBD1. The germline CDR1 and CDR2 sequences are WNHNN and SYGVQD (reference sequence). The V segment lost 4 bases and the J segment 4 bases; nucleotides outside the gene matches: 13. The CDR3 is 16 amino acids. The CDR3 region has the DNA TGCGCCAGCAGTGGCATACCCGGGACAGCGTGGTACGAGCAGTACTTC. Residues: CASSGIPGTAWYEQYF.

This clone has only a few counts. The rearrangement joins TRBV4-3 to TRBJ1-1; D possibly corresponds to TRBD1 (5 bases). The CDR3 covers 15 residues. Germline V gene lookup returns CDR1 LGHNA and CDR2 YSLEER. Between the trimmed V and J ends, which lost 0 bases and 4 bases, there was a span of 12 bases. CDR3 nucleotide sequence: TGCGCCAGCAGCCAAGAATTCGGGGGGGGCACTGAAGCTTTCTTT. As protein: CASSQEFGGGTEAFF.